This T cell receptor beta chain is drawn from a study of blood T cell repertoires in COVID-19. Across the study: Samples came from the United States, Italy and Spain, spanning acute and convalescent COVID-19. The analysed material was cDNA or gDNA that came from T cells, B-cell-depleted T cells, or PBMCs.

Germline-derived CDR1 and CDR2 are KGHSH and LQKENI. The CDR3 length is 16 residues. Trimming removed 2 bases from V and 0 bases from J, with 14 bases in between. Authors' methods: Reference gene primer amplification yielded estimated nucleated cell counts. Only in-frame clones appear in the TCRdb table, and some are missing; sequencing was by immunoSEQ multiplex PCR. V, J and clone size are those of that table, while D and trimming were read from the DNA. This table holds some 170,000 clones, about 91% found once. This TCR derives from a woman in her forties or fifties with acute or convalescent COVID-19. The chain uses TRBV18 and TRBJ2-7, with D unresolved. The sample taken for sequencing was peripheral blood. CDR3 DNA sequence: TGTGCCAGCTCACCATCCGGCGGATTTAGCTCCTACGAGCAGTACTTC. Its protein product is CASSPSGGFSSYEQYF.